These 29 T cell receptor beta chains were sequenced from one sample in a study of regulatory T cells in long-lasting Graves disease (dated by TCRdb to the early 2020s). The protocol used for the library was multiplex PCR. Sequencing was performed on an Illumina HiSeq 4000. CDR3 regions were amplified by Arm-PCR with iRepertoire HTBI primers to construct TCR beta libraries. TCRdb passed the public sequencing reads through fastp at Q25 and MiXCR, retaining productive beta sequences. CDR3 protein duplicates are merged, each entry listing the most common genes and DNA. Counted in this sample were under 450,000 distinct CDR3 sequences; about 11% of them appeared once. The ten largest clonotypes hold approximately 19% of the sample. The time point label for this specimen denotes: newly diagnosed GD, antithyroid drugs for less than 3 months. For both TCR sequencing and RNA sequencing, RNA was extracted from PBMCs using TRIzol.

These same records also appear under a second study, on T cells in Graves' hyperthyroidism and ophthalmopathy.

Here the sequenced sample was peripheral blood mononuclear cells (PBMCs), taken at new diagnosis, from a patient treated with antithyroid drugs. Receptors originate from a woman under 30 with Graves disease. Donor details come from another sample of the same person, matched by shared clones.

In this sample, this clonotype turned up many times. The chain combines TRBV20-1 with TRBJ1-4; D is possibly TRBD1 (6 bases). This CDR3 comprises 13 residues. Per the germline V gene, CDR1 is DFQATT and CDR2 is SNEGSKA (reference sequence). V lost 3 bases and J 7 bases, leaving 12 bases between the germline ends. The CDR3, as DNA: TGCAGTGCTAGGGGGGCGCTAGGTGAAAAACTGTTTTTT. Encoded protein: CSARGALGEKLFF.

The chain joins TRBV4-3 to TRBJ1-1; 8 bases align to TRBD1. The CDR3 is 14 amino acids. The V and J ends lost 5 bases and 5 bases, in that order; junction bases with no gene match: 7. Germline values: CDR1 LGHNA, CDR2 YSLEER. CDR3 sequence (DNA): TGCGCCAGCAGCGCCGACAGGGGAGGAACTGAAGCTTTCTTT. Protein sequence: CASSADRGGTEAFF.

This clonotype has ten or more counts. The V gene is TRBV30, the J gene TRBJ2-2, with TRBD1 as a possible D gene (6 bases). The CDR3 consists of 16 residues. From germline, CDR1 is GTSNPN and CDR2 SVGIG (reference sequence). Trimming pared 4 bases from V and 6 bases from J, leaving 21 bases between. The DNA for the CDR3 is TGTGCCTGGATCTCCATGGTCCAGGGGTCGGCCGGGGAGCTGTTTTTT. It encodes CAWISMVQGSAGELFF.

With regard to this clonotype: One base away lies a much larger clone, so this may be a sequencing read error. The J gene is TRBJ2-5, the V gene TRBV24-1; 7 bases agree with TRBD2. The CDR3 runs to 12 residues. The germline CDR1 and CDR2 sequences are KGHDR and SFDVKD. The CDR3, as DNA: TGTACCACCAGCGGGGATGAAGAGACCCAGTACTTC. Its translation is CTTSGDEETQYF.

This chain connects TRBV9 to TRBJ1-2, with D tentatively TRBD1 (5 bases). Trimming shortened V by 4 bases and J by 4 bases, and 29 bases separated the two germline ends. The CDR3 consists of 19 residues. Germline V CDR1 and CDR2: SGDLS, YYNGEE. The CDR3 spells CASSFNPAGTLRLGYGYTF. The CDR3 DNA follows: TGTGCCAGCAGCTTCAACCCTGCAGGGACGCTTCGGCTGGGCTATGGCTACACCTTC.

There are many counts of this clonotype. The V call is TRBV13, the J call TRBJ2-1; tentatively, D is TRBD2 (5 bases). Germline-derived CDR1 and CDR2 are PRHDT and FYEKMQ (reference sequence). Trimming pared 5 bases from V and 5 bases from J, leaving 13 bases between. This CDR3 has 14 amino acids. The CDR3, as DNA: TGTGCCAGCAGCATAGCGCCCCAAGACAATGAGCAGTTCTTC. Encoded protein: CASSIAPQDNEQFF.

The sample holds a few counts of this clonotype. This sequence joins TRBV20-1 and TRBJ1-5; 8 bases agree with TRBD1. The CDR3 has 15 residues. After removal of 1 base from V and 5 bases from J, the junction contained 7 bases not matched to a gene. Germline lookup yields CDR1 DFQATT and CDR2 SNEGSKA (reference sequence). The CDR3 DNA reads TGCAGTGCTAGAGGGGCCAGGGGGCTGGATCAGCCCCAGCATTTT. Translating gives CSARGARGLDQPQHF.

The chain employs TRBV20-1 and TRBJ1-5; no reliable D call. V was clipped by 1 base and J by 1 base, with 20 bases between them. Per the germline V gene, CDR1 is DFQATT and CDR2 is SNEGSKA (reference sequence). CDR3 size: 18 residues. The CDR3 nucleotides read TGCAGTGCTAGAGGAGAGGAGCGTGGGGTAGCGAGCAATCAGCCCCAGCATTTT. Protein product: CSARGEERGVASNQPQHF.

This clonotype was counted at least ten times. The V and J genes are TRBV6-1 and TRBJ1-1; 7 positions agree with TRBD1. This CDR3 is built from 15 residues. CDR1 and CDR2 (germline): MNHNS, SASEGT. Trimming at V came to 3 bases and at J to 0 bases, leaving 4 bases not matched to a gene. The CDR3 protein is CASSEAGGLNTEAFF. The CDR3 DNA reads as TGTGCCAGCAGTGAGGCAGGGGGGTTGAACACTGAAGCTTTCTTT.

On this clonotype: One base away lies a much larger clone, so this may be a sequencing read error. V usage is TRBV4-3 and J usage is TRBJ2-1; the D gene could be TRBD1 or TRBD2 (5 bases each). Near its end, the DNA agrees better with TRBJ2-5, so the J call may be wrong. CDR1 and CDR2 (germline): LGHNA, YSLEER. There are 17 residues in the CDR3. Here the CDR3 DNA reads TGCGCCAGCAACCAAGATAGCGTCGGGACCGGGCGGGAGACCCAGTACTTC. Translating it yields CASNQDSVGTGRETQYF.

This clonotype was detected many times. The chain recombines TRBV9 with TRBJ1-1, with D perhaps TRBD1 (5 bases). CDR3 length: 15 amino acids. Germline values: CDR1 SGDLS, CDR2 YYNGEE. V lost 0 bases and J lost 3, with 12 bases in between. The CDR3 sequence is CASSVGAGQDTEAFF. The CDR3 region has the DNA TGTGCCAGCAGCGTAGGGGCAGGGCAAGACACTGAAGCTTTCTTT.

The chain combines TRBV6-2 or TRBV6-3 with TRBJ2-5; tentatively, D is TRBD1 or TRBD2 (5 bases each). This CDR3 is built from 13 residues. V was shortened by 5 bases and J by 5 bases, with 12 bases between the two germline ends. Looked up from germline, CDR1 is MNHEY and CDR2 is SVGEGT. CDR3 sequence: CASSGGVEETQYF. In DNA, the CDR3 is TGTGCCAGCAGTGGGGGAGTTGAGGAGACCCAGTACTTC.

This clonotype has ten or more counts. V usage is TRBV28 and J usage is TRBJ2-1, with D possibly being TRBD1 (6 bases). Germline CDR1 and CDR2: MDHEN and SYDVKM. CDR3 length: 18 residues. V gave up 3 bases and J gave up 3 bases, with 21 bases separating them. In DNA, the CDR3 is TGTGCCAGCAGTTTTTTTGCCCTACAGGGAGTTGGCTACAATGAGCAGTTCTTC. Translation gives CASSFFALQGVGYNEQFF.

This clonotype has ten or more counts. The chain carries TRBV5-1 and TRBJ2-2, with 15 nucleotides matching TRBD2. J lost 0 bases, V lost 4 bases, and 4 bases had no gene match. Germline V gene data show CDR1 as SGHRS and CDR2 as YFSETQ. The CDR3 consists of 18 residues. CDR3 loop: CASSPGLAGGTNTGELFF. CDR3 coding DNA: TGCGCCAGCAGCCCGGGACTAGCGGGAGGCACGAACACCGGGGAGCTGTTTTTT.

This clonotype was seen more than once but under ten times. This chain joins TRBV10-3 and TRBJ2-6; D uncertain. The V and J ends lost 3 bases and 0 bases respectively, with 18 bases between them. Germline V gives CDR1 ENHRY, CDR2 SYGVKD. This CDR3 contains 19 residues. The CDR3 is CAISEITGPRSSGANVLTF. The CDR3 region has the DNA TGTGCCATCAGTGAAATCACCGGACCACGGAGCTCTGGGGCCAACGTCCTGACTTTC.

In its sample, this clonotype was seen many times. This chain connects TRBV15 to TRBJ2-4; weak D call: TRBD2 (6 bases). Trimming shortened V by 3 bases and J by 0 bases, and 21 bases separated the two germline ends. The length of the CDR3 is 19 residues. From germline, CDR1 is LNHNV and CDR2 YYDKDF (reference sequence). CDR3 in amino acids: CATSRLNPTGLLAKNIQYF. CDR3 bases: TGTGCCACCAGCAGGCTAAACCCGACCGGACTACTAGCCAAAAACATTCAGTACTTC.

This clonotype was detected many times. The J gene is TRBJ2-5, the V gene TRBV28; no clear D gene. This CDR3 is 16 amino acids long. V was trimmed by 4 bases and J by 5 bases, leaving 20 bases between them. The V gene's germline CDR1 is MDHEN and CDR2 SYDVKM. The chain's CDR3 is CASSSSDIIIGETQYF. CDR3 sequence (DNA): TGTGCCAGCAGTTCCTCTGATATCATTATCGGGGAGACCCAGTACTTC.

In this sample, this clonotype turned up a few times. This sequence joins TRBV6-2 or TRBV6-3 and TRBJ1-5; D not resolved. This CDR3 contains 12 residues. V was cut by 0 bases and J by 7 bases, with 4 bases left in between. Germline lookup yields CDR1 MNHEY and CDR2 SVGEGT. CDR3 loop: CASSYSPQPQHF. CDR3 in DNA: TGTGCCAGCAGTTACTCGCCGCAGCCCCAGCATTTT.

This clonotype was seen repeatedly, ten times or more. V gene TRBV12-3 or TRBV12-4 combines with J gene TRBJ2-3, with D possibly being TRBD1 or TRBD2 (5 bases each). The V and J ends lost 5 bases and 2 bases respectively, with 17 bases between them. The CDR3 runs 16 residues. In DNA, the CDR3 is TGTGCCAGCAGTCGAGATAGGGACGGATACACAGATACGCAGTATTTT. Its translation: CASSRDRDGYTDTQYF.

This clonotype was found a few times. The chain combines TRBV20-1 with TRBJ1-2; D unresolved. Germline V gene sequence: CDR1 DFQATT, CDR2 SNEGSKA (reference sequence). The CDR3 loop spans 15 amino acids. V gave up 2 bases and J gave up 4 bases, with 17 bases separating them. The CDR3 nucleotides are TGCAGTGCTAGAATGGGGAGGCAGGTGGGCTATGGCTACACCTTC. This encodes CSARMGRQVGYGYTF.

Worth noting for this clonotype: An end of the junction differs from the germline gene, which may be a read error. The V gene is TRBV6-5, the J gene TRBJ2-2, with D possibly matching TRBD2 (6 bases). CDR1 is MNHEY and CDR2 is SVGAGI in the germline V gene. The CDR3 is made up of 11 amino acids. The CDR3 reads CASSSPGGLFF. The CDR3 region has the DNA TGTGCCAGCAGTTCCCCCGGGGGGCTGTTTTTT.

As to this clonotype: A much bigger clone sits one base away, suggesting this may be a read error. Because the CDR3 is missing its conserved closing phenylalanine or tryptophan, this is likely a read error. CDR3: CASSLRSGTGNGYTL. CDR3 sequence (DNA): TGTGCCAGCAGCTTAAGGTCCGGGACAGGGAATGGCTACACCCTC. The rearrangement links TRBV13 to TRBJ1-2; 9 bases are shared with TRBD1. This CDR3 contains 15 residues. V lost 2 bases to trimming and J lost 6 bases; unmatched junction nucleotides: 7. Germline V gene data show CDR1 as PRHDT and CDR2 as FYEKMQ (reference sequence).

Regarding this clonotype: A far bigger clonotype differs at one base, so this is likely a read error. The chain has TRBV27 and TRBJ2-7, with 11 positions matching TRBD2. CDR3 length: 16 amino acids. The V gene end was trimmed by 4 bases and the J gene end by 2 bases; junction bases not matched to a gene: 7. The germline CDR1 and CDR2 sequences are MNHEY and SMNVEV (reference sequence). The CDR3 nucleotides are TGTGCCAGCAGTTCCAGACTAGCGGGATCCGCCTACGAGCAGTACTTC. Encoded protein: CASSSRLAGSAYEQYF.

In this sample, this clonotype turned up many times. The chain joins TRBV12-3 or TRBV12-4 to TRBJ2-1, with 7 bases matching TRBD2. The CDR3 runs 15 residues. V gave up 5 bases and J gave up 2 bases; unmatched junction bases: 6. The CDR3 DNA reads as TGTGCCAGCAGTCCTACTAGCGTAACCTACAATGAGCAGTTCTTC. Its protein is CASSPTSVTYNEQFF.

Of note for this clonotype: A far larger clone is one base from this, pointing to a likely read error. V gene TRBV6-1 combines with J gene TRBJ2-7; 8 bases match TRBD2. Germline trimming cut 1 base from V and 7 bases from J; bases unmatched to any gene: 12. The CDR3 is 16 residues long. Germline CDR1 MNHNS, CDR2 SASEGT. The CDR3 region is CASSEEIAGILNEQYF. The CDR3 DNA is TGTGCCAGCAGTGAAGAAATAGCGGGGATACTAAATGAGCAGTACTTC.

This clonotype was observed a few times. The gene calls are TRBV6-4 and TRBJ2-2, with D perhaps TRBD1 (6 bases). Germline lookup yields CDR1 MRHNA and CDR2 SNTAGT. The ends were cut back, 6 bases at V and 1 base at J, with 9 bases in the middle. The CDR3 totals 14 residues. CDR3 amino acids: CASSATGNTGELFF. In nucleotides, the CDR3 is TGTGCCAGCAGCGCGACAGGGAACACCGGGGAGCTGTTTTTT.

This clonotype came up many times. The chain carries TRBV20-1 and TRBJ2-7; 8 bases are shared with TRBD2. The CDR3 has 14 amino acids. Germline CDR1 reads DFQATT; CDR2 reads SNEGSKA (reference sequence). The J segment lost 0 bases and the V segment lost 3 bases, leaving 4 bases of the junction unmatched. In DNA form, the CDR3 reads TGCAGTGCTAGTAACGGGAGGGGCTCCTACGAGCAGTACTTC. Translation gives CSASNGRGSYEQYF.

The V gene is TRBV30, the J gene TRBJ1-1; D remains unclear. This CDR3 region has 14 residues. The V gene's germline CDR1 is GTSNPN and CDR2 SVGIG (reference sequence). Deletions cut 0 bases from V and 4 bases from J, with 12 bases between. CDR3 sequence reads: CAWSVQAGFTEAFF. Here the CDR3 DNA reads TGTGCCTGGAGTGTACAAGCTGGATTCACTGAAGCTTTCTTT.

This chain connects TRBV5-1 to TRBJ2-1; 9 nucleotides agree with TRBD2. Unmatched junction bases numbered 5, after V lost 2 bases and J lost 5 bases. This CDR3 is built from 15 residues. Per germline, CDR1 SGHRS and CDR2 YFSETQ. DNA of the CDR3: TGCGCCAGCAGCTTCGCGGGGGGGCTGGACAATGAGCAGTTCTTC. Its translation: CASSFAGGLDNEQFF.